Below are 30 T cell receptor beta chains sequenced from a single sample in a study of blood T cell repertoires in COVID-19 (dated by TCRdb to 2018 to 2020). The library was produced with the immunoSEQ multiplex PCR assay. TCRdb retrieved this table from immuneACCESS and kept in-frame rearrangements only. Not all clones are present; in checked studies, unresolved V genes account for under half, and no reason is known for the remainder. Across this sample there are fewer than 250,000 clones, with 80% to 85% seen only once. Jointly, the top ten make up just under 9% of the sample. The material sequenced was PBMCs or T cells enriched from blood (not recorded which). These receptors were collected from a woman between 45 and 60 years old with acute COVID-19.

This chain joins TRBV2 and TRBJ2-2; the D gene is possibly TRBD1 (5 bases). From germline, CDR1 is SNHLY and CDR2 FYNNEI. V was pared by 6 bases and J by 5 bases, with 13 bases between. The CDR3 runs 14 residues. The CDR3 sequence: CASSLTELTGELFF. For the CDR3, the DNA is TGTGCCAGCAGCCTGACAGAATTGACCGGGGAGCTGTTTTTT.

The chain recombines TRBV5-6 with TRBJ2-5; maybe TRBD1 (6 bases). CDR3 size: 18 residues. CDR1 SGHDT and CDR2 YYEEEE come from the germline V gene. The V end was cut by 0 bases, the J end by 2 bases, with 20 bases between. The CDR3 DNA reads TGTGCCAGCAGCTTGGTTGGAGGCAGGGGAATCGGTCAAGAGACCCAGTACTTC. As protein: CASSLVGGRGIGQETQYF.

J is TRBJ2-3 and V is TRBV4-2, with unresolved D. This CDR3 has 14 residues. CDR1 is LGHNA and CDR2 is YNFKEQ in the germline V gene. Trimming took off 1 base at V and 1 base at J, with 6 bases between the two ends. CDR3 nucleotide sequence: TGTGCCAGCAGCCAAGTAGCCGGCACAGATACGCAGTATTTT. This encodes CASSQVAGTDTQYF.

CDR3 in DNA: TGTGCCAGCAGCCCAACTAGCGGGAGGTCCTACAATGAGCAGTTCTTC. This translates into CASSPTSGRSYNEQFF. The chain combines TRBV7-3 with TRBJ2-1, with 12 bases lining up with TRBD2. This CDR3 contains 16 residues. The V and J ends lost 5 bases and 1 base, in that order; junction bases with no gene match: 3. Germline CDR1 and CDR2: SGHTA and FQGTGA.

This chain links TRBV7-8 with TRBJ1-2; D uncertain. The CDR3 is 16 residues long. V lost 4 bases and J lost 0, with 15 bases in between. Germline V lookup: CDR1 SGHVS, CDR2 FQNEAQ. The CDR3 DNA follows: TGTGCCAGCAGCTCGCTAGCCCCCGGGACTAACTATGGCTACACCTTC. It yields the protein CASSSLAPGTNYGYTF.

Concerning this clone: One junction end does not reproduce the germline sequence, and a read error may be involved. This sequence joins TRBV7-7 and TRBJ1-2; possibly TRBD1 for D (5 bases). The CDR3 is made up of 18 amino acids. CDR1 is SSHAT, CDR2 FNYEAQ, per germline (reference sequence). This chain's CDR3 is CASSSDQDGARGTYGYTF. CDR3 in DNA: TGTGCTAGCAGCTCAGACCAGGACGGGGCCCGGGGGACGTATGGCTACACCTTC.

V is TRBV7-8 and J is TRBJ1-6; D may be TRBD1 (6 bases). The length of the CDR3 is 15 residues. The V and J ends lost 5 bases and 10 bases respectively, with 18 bases between them. CDR1 is SGHVS, CDR2 FQNEAQ, per germline. CDR3 region: CASSNTGTKSSPLHF. CDR3 in DNA: TGTGCCAGCAGCAACACAGGGACCAAATCCTCACCCCTCCACTTT.

This chain connects TRBV5-1 to TRBJ1-4; D is uncertain. Germline assignment: CDR1 SGHRS and CDR2 YFSETQ. The CDR3 spans 13 residues. Trimming stripped 0 bases from V and 5 bases from J, with 5 bases between. The CDR3 coding sequence is TGCGCCAGCAGCTTGGCCTTGAATGAAAAACTGTTTTTT. As protein: CASSLALNEKLFF.

Only a few counts were recorded for this clone. V and J are TRBV2 and TRBJ2-5, with unresolved D. Germline V lookup: CDR1 SNHLY, CDR2 FYNNEI. The CDR3 is made up of 12 amino acids. The V and J ends lost 5 bases and 5 bases respectively, with 9 bases between them. The chain's CDR3 is CASSIGAETQYF. In nucleotides, the CDR3 is TGTGCCAGCAGTATCGGAGCGGAGACCCAGTACTTC.

This clone was detected only once. The V gene is TRBV27, the J gene TRBJ2-3; D is possibly TRBD1 (5 bases). V was shortened by 5 bases and J by 0 bases, with 12 bases between the two germline ends. This CDR3 region has 15 residues. Germline CDR1 reads MNHEY; CDR2 reads SMNVEV (reference sequence). The CDR3 sequence is CASSTGYSSTDTQYF. In DNA, the CDR3 is TGTGCCAGCAGTACAGGATACTCTAGCACAGATACGCAGTATTTT.

For the CDR3, the DNA is TGTGCCAGCAGCTTAGTCCCCGGCGGGTCCTACGAGCAGTACTTC. It is translated as CASSLVPGGSYEQYF. The chain joins TRBV7-2 to TRBJ2-7, with D possibly being TRBD2 (5 bases). From germline, CDR1 is SGHTA and CDR2 FQGNSA. The CDR3 spans 15 residues. The ends were cut back, 1 base at V and 1 base at J, with 11 bases in the middle.

The genes are TRBV7-9 and TRBJ1-1, with D unclear. Trimming removed 0 bases at V and 7 bases at J, with 15 bases between. The CDR3 runs 15 residues. Per the germline V gene, CDR1 is SEHNR and CDR2 is FQNEAQ (reference sequence). In nucleotides, the CDR3 is TGTGCCAGCAGCTTAGCCTCAAACCAAGACATTGAAGCTTTCTTT. Encoded protein: CASSLASNQDIEAFF.

This chain links TRBV4-1 with TRBJ1-2, with 7 bases matching TRBD1. The CDR3 is made up of 16 amino acids. Trimming took 4 bases from V and 0 from J; bases not matched to a gene: 8. From germline, CDR1 is MGHRA and CDR2 YSYEKL. Written as DNA, the CDR3 is TGCGCCAGCAGCCCGTCAACAGGGGTAGCTAACTATGGCTACACCTTC. This encodes CASSPSTGVANYGYTF.

This chain joins TRBV28 and TRBJ2-7; no clear D. This CDR3 spans 15 amino acids. CDR1 and CDR2 from the germline V gene are MDHEN and SYDVKM. V shed 5 bases and J shed 3 bases, with 17 bases lying between them. In DNA, the CDR3 is TGTGCCAGCAGTACTCTCCCGCAGGTCGGCTACGAGCAGTACTTC. Protein product: CASSTLPQVGYEQYF.

The V call is TRBV19, the J call TRBJ2-6; D remains unclear. In germline, CDR1 is LNHDA, CDR2 SQIVND (reference sequence). This CDR3 region has 16 residues. Trimming removed 7 bases from V and 0 bases from J, with 13 bases in between. CDR3 protein: CASTAQLNSGANVLTF. CDR3 in DNA: TGTGCCAGTACGGCACAGCTAAACTCTGGGGCCAACGTCCTGACTTTC.

This chain uses TRBV18 with TRBJ2-7, with D maybe TRBD2 (6 bases). V gave up 3 bases and J gave up 6 bases, with 12 bases separating them. Germline loops: CDR1 KGHSH, CDR2 LQKENI. The CDR3 sequence is 13 residues long. In DNA form, the CDR3 reads TGTGCCAGCTCACCCGCTCTGGAGGGCGAGCAGTACTTC. This encodes CASSPALEGEQYF.

This chain connects TRBV6-2 or TRBV6-3 to TRBJ2-1; the match to TRBD2 covers 10 bases. CDR1 is MNHEY and CDR2 is SVGEGT in the germline V gene. CDR3 length equals 16 residues. J lost 2 bases, V lost 2 bases, and 3 bases had no gene match. The CDR3 region has the DNA TGTGCCAGCAGTTACCGAGGACTAGCGGCCTACAATGAGCAGTTCTTC. Translated, it gives CASSYRGLAAYNEQFF.

The chain combines TRBV15 with TRBJ2-5; D unclear. In germline, CDR1 is LNHNV, CDR2 YYDKDF (reference sequence). Deletions cut 4 bases from V and 3 bases from J, with 3 bases between. The CDR3 sequence is 11 residues long. CDR3 in amino acids: CATSIKETQYF. The CDR3 nucleotides are TGTGCCACCAGCATTAAAGAGACCCAGTACTTC. Drawing the rest from reference TRBV15 and TRBJ2-5, the complete variable domain is DAMVIQNPRYQVTQFGKPVTLSCSQTLNHNVMYWYQQKSSQAPKLLFHYYDKDFNNEADTPDNFQSRRPNTSFCFLDIRSPGLGDTAMYLCATSIKETQYFGPGTRLLVL.

This chain links TRBV5-1 with TRBJ2-7, with 14 bases fitting TRBD2. J gave up 4 bases and V 10 bases, and 16 bases lay outside the gene matches. Germline CDR1 SGHRS, CDR2 YFSETQ. This CDR3 has 17 residues. The DNA for the CDR3 is TGCGCCGTTAGGGGGACTAGCGGGAGAGGTAGACTGTACGAGCAGTACTTC. Protein: CAVRGTSGRGRLYEQYF.

This rearrangement joins TRBV7-9 to TRBJ2-2; 9 positions match TRBD1. Trimming cost V 5 bases and J 7 bases; bases outside gene matches: 11. The CDR3 sequence is 16 residues long. Germline V gives CDR1 SEHNR, CDR2 FQNEAQ (reference sequence). The CDR3 DNA follows: TGTGCCAGCAGCGTGTTACAGGGGGCTTTTGGCGGGGAGCTGTTTTTT. It specifies CASSVLQGAFGGELFF.

The chain employs TRBV5-1 and TRBJ1-4, with TRBD1 matching over 9 bases. V lost 3 bases to trimming and J lost 3 bases; unmatched junction nucleotides: 3. This CDR3 is built from 15 residues. The germline CDR1 and CDR2 sequences are SGHRS and YFSETQ. CDR3 loop: CASSWGQGANEKLFF. In DNA, the CDR3 is TGCGCCAGCAGCTGGGGACAGGGAGCTAATGAAAAACTGTTTTTT. Supplemented by reference TRBV5-1 and TRBJ1-4, the full variable domain reads KAGVTQTPRYLIKTRGQQVTLSCSPISGHRSVSWYQQTPGQGLQFLFEYFSETQRNKGNFPGRFSGRQFSNSRSEMNVSTLELGDSALYLCASSWGQGANEKLFFGSGTQLSVL.

V and J are TRBV14 and TRBJ2-7, with 12 bases matching TRBD1. The CDR3 runs 18 residues. The ends lost 1 base at V and 4 bases at J; junction bases unmatched: 11. Looked up from germline, CDR1 is SGHDN and CDR2 is FVKESK. CDR3 in amino acids: CASSQGGQGALRGYEQYF. The CDR3 DNA reads TGTGCCAGCAGCCAAGGGGGACAGGGGGCCCTTAGAGGTTACGAGCAGTACTTC.

The V and J genes are TRBV7-2 and TRBJ2-1; 7 bases map to TRBD2. This CDR3 comprises 14 residues. The trim removed 6 bases at V and 7 bases at J, leaving 9 bases unmatched. Germline lookup yields CDR1 SGHTA and CDR2 FQGNSA. CDR3 amino acids: CASSVGGTQNEQFF. The CDR3 bases are TGTGCCAGCAGTGTGGGGGGGACCCAGAATGAGCAGTTCTTC.

This rearrangement joins TRBV5-4 to TRBJ2-3, with a possible D match to TRBD1 (5 bases). Germline CDR1 reads SGHNT; CDR2 reads YYREEE (reference sequence). The CDR3 loop spans 13 amino acids. V lost 4 bases and J 2 bases, leaving 8 bases between the germline ends. The CDR3 here is CASSLGDTDTQYF. The CDR3 DNA sequence: TGTGCCAGCAGCCTAGGGGACACAGATACGCAGTATTTT.

J is TRBJ2-7 and V is TRBV5-6; 10 bases agree with TRBD1. The CDR3 sequence is 16 residues long. V shed 4 bases, J shed 5 bases, and the junction held 12 bases outside the gene matches. The germline V gene has CDR1 SGHDT and CDR2 YYEEEE. CDR3: CASSRQPGQGIDEQYF. The DNA for the CDR3 is TGTGCCAGCAGCAGACAGCCGGGACAGGGGATCGACGAGCAGTACTTC.

The table lists this clone with many counts. The rearrangement uses TRBV6-5 and TRBJ1-1; 7 bases agree with TRBD1. V lost 5 bases to trimming and J lost 0 bases; unmatched junction nucleotides: 6. Germline V CDR1 and CDR2: MNHEY, SVGAGI. The CDR3 sequence is 15 residues long. Written as DNA, the CDR3 is TGTGCCAGCAGTCCCCTAACAGGGGTGAACACTGAAGCTTTCTTT. Residues: CASSPLTGVNTEAFF.

CDR3 in DNA: TGTGCCAGCTCCCAGGGACAGGGGAAGACCACTGAAGCTTTCTTT. Its protein product is CASSQGQGKTTEAFF. The gene calls are TRBV18 and TRBJ1-1; 10 bases line up with TRBD1. The V gene's germline CDR1 is KGHSH and CDR2 LQKENI. This CDR3 is 15 amino acids long. Losses at the gene ends were 6 bases for V and 4 bases for J; bases not matched to a gene: 8.

This clone appeared a few times. The chain has TRBV5-6 and TRBJ1-4; 9 bases line up with TRBD1. The CDR3 length is 14 residues. Germline V gene data show CDR1 as SGHDT and CDR2 as YYEEEE. Losses at the gene ends were 3 bases for V and 7 bases for J; bases not matched to a gene: 4. The CDR3 region has the DNA TGTGCCAGCAGCTCTCCGGACAGGGGTGAAAAACTGTTTTTT. This codes for CASSSPDRGEKLFF. The full variable domain, rest sourced from reference TRBV5-6 and TRBJ1-4, is DAGVTQSPTHLIKTRGQQVTLRCSPKSGHDTVSWYQQALGQGPQFIFQYYEEEERQRGNFPDRFSGHQFPNYSSELNVNALLLGDSALYLCASSSPDRGEKLFFGSGTQLSVL.

A single count supports this clone. The chain joins TRBV24-1 to TRBJ1-2; 11 nucleotides match TRBD1. There are 13 residues in the CDR3. V was pared by 7 bases and J by 6 bases, with 3 bases of the junction left unmatched. Germline lookup yields CDR1 KGHDR and CDR2 SFDVKD. The CDR3 sequence is CATRGTGGDGYTF. The CDR3 nucleotides read TGTGCCACCAGGGGGACAGGGGGTGATGGCTACACCTTC.

The chain recombines TRBV19 with TRBJ2-7, with D maybe TRBD2 (6 bases). Trimming took 5 bases from V and 0 from J, leaving 17 bases between them. Germline V gene sequence: CDR1 LNHDA, CDR2 SQIVND (reference sequence). The CDR3 has 16 residues. CDR3 amino acids: CASSPRLDQNSYEQYF. DNA for the CDR3: TGTGCCAGTAGTCCTCGACTAGACCAGAACTCCTACGAGCAGTACTTC.